This entry is about one T cell receptor beta chain. Its antigen is still unknown. The data derive from a study of shared clonotypes between healthy human individuals. Notes on the study in general: Non-shared clonotypes had lower generation probabilities than clonotypes shared by all four sorted-subset donors.

Sorted subsets were amplified in replicate PCRs using approximately 200 ng DNA, 30,000 to 35,000 T cell genomes. Repertoires were generated with immunoSEQ multiplex PCR, while TCRdb's copy carries only in-frame clones and drops some. This sample has some 1 million clones, with about 70% found just once. V shed 7 bases, J shed 5 bases, and the junction held 10 bases outside the gene matches. Germline values: CDR1 SQVTM, CDR2 ANQGSEA. The CDR3 totals 13 residues. Input material: memory CD4+ T cells sorted from blood. Regarding subset: CD45RA-negative fraction. The rearrangement joins TRBV29-1 to TRBJ1-1, with 7 positions matching TRBD1. This TCR came from a man aged 18-30 years in good health. CDR3 region: CSANRGGGTEAFF. For the CDR3, the DNA is TGCAGCGCTAACAGGGGAGGGGGGACTGAAGCTTTCTTT.